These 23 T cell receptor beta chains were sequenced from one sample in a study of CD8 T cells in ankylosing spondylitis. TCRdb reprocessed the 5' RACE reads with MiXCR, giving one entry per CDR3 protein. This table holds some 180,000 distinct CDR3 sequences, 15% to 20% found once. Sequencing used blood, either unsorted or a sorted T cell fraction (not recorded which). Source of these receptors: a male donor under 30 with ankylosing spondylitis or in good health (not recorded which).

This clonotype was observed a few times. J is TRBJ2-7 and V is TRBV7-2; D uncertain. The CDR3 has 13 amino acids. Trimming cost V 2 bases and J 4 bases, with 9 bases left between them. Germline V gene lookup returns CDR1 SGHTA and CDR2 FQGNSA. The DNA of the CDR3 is TGTGCCAGCAGCTTATGGGTCATGTACGAGCAGTACTTC. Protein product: CASSLWVMYEQYF.

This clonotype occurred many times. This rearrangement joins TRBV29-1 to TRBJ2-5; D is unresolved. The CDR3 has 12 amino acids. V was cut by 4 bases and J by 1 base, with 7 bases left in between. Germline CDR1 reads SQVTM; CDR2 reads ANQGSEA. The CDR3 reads CSVGVFQETQYF. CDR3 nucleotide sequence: TGCAGCGTTGGCGTATTCCAAGAGACCCAGTACTTC.

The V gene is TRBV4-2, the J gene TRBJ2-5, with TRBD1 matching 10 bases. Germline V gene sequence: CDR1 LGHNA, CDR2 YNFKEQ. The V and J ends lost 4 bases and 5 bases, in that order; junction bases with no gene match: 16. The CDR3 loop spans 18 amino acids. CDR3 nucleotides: TGTGCCAGCAGCCCACTTGCTAGTTTGACAGGGGGCGCGGAGACCCAGTACTTC. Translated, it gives CASSPLASLTGGAETQYF.

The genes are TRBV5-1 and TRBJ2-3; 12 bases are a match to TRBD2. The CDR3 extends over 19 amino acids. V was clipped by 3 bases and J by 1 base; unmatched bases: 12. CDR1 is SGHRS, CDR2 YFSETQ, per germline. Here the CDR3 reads CASSSGTSGLGRGTDTQYF. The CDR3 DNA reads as TGCGCCAGCAGCTCCGGGACTAGCGGGCTTGGAAGAGGCACAGATACGCAGTATTTT. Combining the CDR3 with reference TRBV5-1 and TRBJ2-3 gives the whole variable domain KAGVTQTPRYLIKTRGQQVTLSCSPISGHRSVSWYQQTPGQGLQFLFEYFSETQRNKGNFPGRFSGRQFSNSRSEMNVSTLELGDSALYLCASSSGTSGLGRGTDTQYFGPGTRLTVL.

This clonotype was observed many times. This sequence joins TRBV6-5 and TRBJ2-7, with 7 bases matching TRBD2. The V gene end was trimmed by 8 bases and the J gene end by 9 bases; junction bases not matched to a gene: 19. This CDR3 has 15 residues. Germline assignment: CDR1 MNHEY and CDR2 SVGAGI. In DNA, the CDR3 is TGTGCCAGCCTAGTAAGCGGGGATCCCTACGAGCGGCAGTACGTC. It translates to CASLVSGDPYERQYV.

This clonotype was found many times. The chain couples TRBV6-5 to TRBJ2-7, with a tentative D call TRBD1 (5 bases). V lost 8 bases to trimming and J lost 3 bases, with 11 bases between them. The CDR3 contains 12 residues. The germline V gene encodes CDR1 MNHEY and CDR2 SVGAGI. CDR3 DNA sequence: TGTGCCAGCTACAGGAGTCTCTACGAGCAGTACTTC. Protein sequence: CASYRSLYEQYF.

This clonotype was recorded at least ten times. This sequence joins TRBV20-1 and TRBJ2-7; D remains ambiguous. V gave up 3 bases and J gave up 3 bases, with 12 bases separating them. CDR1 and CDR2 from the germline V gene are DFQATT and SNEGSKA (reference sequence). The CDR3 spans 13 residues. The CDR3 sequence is CSASQGIGYEQYV. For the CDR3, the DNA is TGCAGTGCTAGTCAAGGGATCGGCTACGAGCAGTACGTC.

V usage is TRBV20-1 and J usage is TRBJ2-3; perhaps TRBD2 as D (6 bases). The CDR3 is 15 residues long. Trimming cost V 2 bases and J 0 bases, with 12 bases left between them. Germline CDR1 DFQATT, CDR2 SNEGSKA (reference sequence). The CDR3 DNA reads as TGCAGTGCTAGACACAGCGGACTAAGCACAGATACGCAGTATTTT. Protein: CSARHSGLSTDTQYF.

CDR3 sequence reads: CASNRAVLETQYF. The CDR3 nucleotides are TGTGCCAGCAATCGAGCTGTACTGGAGACCCAGTACTTC. The chain joins TRBV3-1 to TRBJ2-5; no definite D call. Looked up from germline, CDR1 is LGHDT and CDR2 is YNNKEL (reference sequence). The CDR3 consists of 13 residues. V gave up 7 bases and J gave up 5 bases, with 14 bases separating them.

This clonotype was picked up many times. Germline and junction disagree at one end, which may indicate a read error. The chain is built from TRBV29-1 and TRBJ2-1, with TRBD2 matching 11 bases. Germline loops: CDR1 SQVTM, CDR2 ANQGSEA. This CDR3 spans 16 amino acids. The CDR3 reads CSGEALGLAALYEQFF. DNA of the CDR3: TGCAGCGGTGAAGCGTTGGGACTAGCGGCCCTATATGAGCAGTTCTTC.

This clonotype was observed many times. CDR3 sequence (DNA): TGCAGCGTTGGGGATATGAACACTGAAGCTTTCTTT. It translates to CSVGDMNTEAFF. The rearrangement links TRBV29-1 to TRBJ1-1; no firm D call. CDR1 SQVTM and CDR2 ANQGSEA come from the germline V gene. The V end was cut by 4 bases, the J end by 0 bases, with 6 bases between. The CDR3 has 12 amino acids.

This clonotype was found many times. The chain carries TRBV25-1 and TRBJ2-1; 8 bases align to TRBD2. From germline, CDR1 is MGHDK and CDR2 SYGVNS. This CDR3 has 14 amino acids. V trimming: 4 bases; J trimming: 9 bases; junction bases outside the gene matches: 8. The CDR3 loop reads CASSGLLAAGEQFF. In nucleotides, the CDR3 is TGTGCCAGCAGTGGACTACTAGCGGCTGGTGAGCAGTTCTTC.

Here the CDR3 reads CSVPDGLAEISSYNEQFF. DNA for the CDR3: TGCAGTGTCCCGGATGGACTAGCGGAGATTAGCTCCTACAATGAGCAGTTCTTC. The chain uses TRBV20-1 and TRBJ2-1; 10 bases are a match to TRBD2. In germline, CDR1 is DFQATT, CDR2 SNEGSKA (reference sequence). V dropped 7 bases and J dropped 0; count of bases not matched to a gene: 15. CDR3 length: 18 amino acids.

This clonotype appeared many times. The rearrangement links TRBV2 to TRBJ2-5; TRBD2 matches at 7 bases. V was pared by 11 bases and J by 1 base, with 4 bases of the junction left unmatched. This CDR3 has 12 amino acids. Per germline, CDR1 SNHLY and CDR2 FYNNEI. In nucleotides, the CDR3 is TGTGCCTGGGGGGGTTTCCAAGAGACCCAGTACTTC. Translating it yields CAWGGFQETQYF. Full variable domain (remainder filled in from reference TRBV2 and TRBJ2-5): EPEVTQTPSHQVTQMGQEVILRCVPISNHLYFYWYRQILGQKVEFLVSFYNNEISEKSEIFDDQFSVERPDGSNFTLKIRSTKLEDSAMYFCAWGGFQETQYFGPGTRLLVL.

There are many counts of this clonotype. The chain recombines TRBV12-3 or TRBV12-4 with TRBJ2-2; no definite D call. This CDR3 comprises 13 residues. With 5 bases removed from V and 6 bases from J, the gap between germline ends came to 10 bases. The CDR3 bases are TGTGCCAGCAGTCCGGGTGGCGCCGGGGAGCTGTTTTTT. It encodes CASSPGGAGELFF.

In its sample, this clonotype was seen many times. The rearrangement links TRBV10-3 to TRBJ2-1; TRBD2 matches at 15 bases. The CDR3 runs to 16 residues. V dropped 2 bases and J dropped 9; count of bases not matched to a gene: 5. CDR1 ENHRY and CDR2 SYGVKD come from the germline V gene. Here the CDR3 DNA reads TGTGCCATCAGTGAGGGACTAGCGGGAGGGCCAAGTGAGCAGTTCTTC. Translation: CAISEGLAGGPSEQFF.

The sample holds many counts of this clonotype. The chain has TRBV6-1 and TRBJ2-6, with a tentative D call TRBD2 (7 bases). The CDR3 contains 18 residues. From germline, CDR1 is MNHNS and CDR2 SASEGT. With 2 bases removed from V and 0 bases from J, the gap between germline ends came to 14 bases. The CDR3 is CASSEWGGAPSGANVLTF. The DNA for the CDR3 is TGTGCCAGCAGTGAATGGGGGGGCGCCCCCTCTGGGGCCAACGTCCTGACTTTC.

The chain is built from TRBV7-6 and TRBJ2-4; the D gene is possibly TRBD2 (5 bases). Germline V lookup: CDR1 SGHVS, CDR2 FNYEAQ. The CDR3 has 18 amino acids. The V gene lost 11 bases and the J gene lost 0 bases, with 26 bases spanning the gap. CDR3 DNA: TGTGCCTCTAGTCCGGGGTTCCAGGCTTCTCTAGCCAAAAACATTCAGTACTTC. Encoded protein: CASSPGFQASLAKNIQYF. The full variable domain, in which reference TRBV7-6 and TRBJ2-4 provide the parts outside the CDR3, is GAGVSQSPRYKVTKRGQDVALRCDPISGHVSLYWYRQALGQGPEFLTYFNYEAQQDKSGLPNDRFSAERPEGSISTLTIQRTEQRDSAMYRCASSPGFQASLAKNIQYFGAGTRLSVL.

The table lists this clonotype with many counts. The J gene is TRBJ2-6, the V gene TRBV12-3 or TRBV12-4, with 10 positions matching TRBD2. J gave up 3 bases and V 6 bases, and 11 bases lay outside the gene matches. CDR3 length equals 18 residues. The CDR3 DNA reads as TGTGCCAGCAGCCCCATTGCTAGCGGGAGCGGTGGGGCCAACGTCCTGACTTTC. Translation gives CASSPIASGSGGANVLTF.

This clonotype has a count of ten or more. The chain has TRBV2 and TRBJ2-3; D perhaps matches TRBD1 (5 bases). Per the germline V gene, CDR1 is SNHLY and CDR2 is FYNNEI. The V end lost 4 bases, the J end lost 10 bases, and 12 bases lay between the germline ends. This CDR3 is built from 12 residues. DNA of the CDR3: TGTGCCAGCAGTGTGGGGCCCGGATCGCAGTATTTT. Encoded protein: CASSVGPGSQYF. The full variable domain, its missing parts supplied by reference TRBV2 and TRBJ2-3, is EPEVTQTPSHQVTQMGQEVILRCVPISNHLYFYWYRQILGQKVEFLVSFYNNEISEKSEIFDDQFSVERPDGSNFTLKIRSTKLEDSAMYFCASSVGPGSQYFGPGTRLTVL.

This chain's CDR3 is CATSRESGLPYEQYF. In DNA form, the CDR3 reads TGTGCCACCAGCAGAGAATCTGGACTACCCTACGAGCAGTACTTC. The rearrangement joins TRBV15 to TRBJ2-7; TRBD2 is a possible D gene (6 bases). With 0 bases removed from V and 2 bases from J, the gap between germline ends came to 11 bases. Germline V lookup: CDR1 LNHNV, CDR2 YYDKDF (reference sequence). The CDR3 sequence is 15 residues long.

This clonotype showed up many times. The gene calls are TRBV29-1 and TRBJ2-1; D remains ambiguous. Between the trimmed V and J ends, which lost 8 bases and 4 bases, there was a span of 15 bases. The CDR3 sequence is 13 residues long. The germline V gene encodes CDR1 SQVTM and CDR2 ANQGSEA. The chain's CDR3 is CSSRSDWYNEQFF. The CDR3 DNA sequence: TGCAGCTCACGGTCCGACTGGTACAATGAGCAGTTCTTC.

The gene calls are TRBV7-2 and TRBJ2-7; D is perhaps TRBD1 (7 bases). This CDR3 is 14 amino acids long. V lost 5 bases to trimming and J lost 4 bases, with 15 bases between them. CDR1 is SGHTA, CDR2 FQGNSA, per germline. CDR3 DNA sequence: TGTGCCAGCAGCCGCCGGGACAGCGGGTACGAGCAGTACTTC. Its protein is CASSRRDSGYEQYF.